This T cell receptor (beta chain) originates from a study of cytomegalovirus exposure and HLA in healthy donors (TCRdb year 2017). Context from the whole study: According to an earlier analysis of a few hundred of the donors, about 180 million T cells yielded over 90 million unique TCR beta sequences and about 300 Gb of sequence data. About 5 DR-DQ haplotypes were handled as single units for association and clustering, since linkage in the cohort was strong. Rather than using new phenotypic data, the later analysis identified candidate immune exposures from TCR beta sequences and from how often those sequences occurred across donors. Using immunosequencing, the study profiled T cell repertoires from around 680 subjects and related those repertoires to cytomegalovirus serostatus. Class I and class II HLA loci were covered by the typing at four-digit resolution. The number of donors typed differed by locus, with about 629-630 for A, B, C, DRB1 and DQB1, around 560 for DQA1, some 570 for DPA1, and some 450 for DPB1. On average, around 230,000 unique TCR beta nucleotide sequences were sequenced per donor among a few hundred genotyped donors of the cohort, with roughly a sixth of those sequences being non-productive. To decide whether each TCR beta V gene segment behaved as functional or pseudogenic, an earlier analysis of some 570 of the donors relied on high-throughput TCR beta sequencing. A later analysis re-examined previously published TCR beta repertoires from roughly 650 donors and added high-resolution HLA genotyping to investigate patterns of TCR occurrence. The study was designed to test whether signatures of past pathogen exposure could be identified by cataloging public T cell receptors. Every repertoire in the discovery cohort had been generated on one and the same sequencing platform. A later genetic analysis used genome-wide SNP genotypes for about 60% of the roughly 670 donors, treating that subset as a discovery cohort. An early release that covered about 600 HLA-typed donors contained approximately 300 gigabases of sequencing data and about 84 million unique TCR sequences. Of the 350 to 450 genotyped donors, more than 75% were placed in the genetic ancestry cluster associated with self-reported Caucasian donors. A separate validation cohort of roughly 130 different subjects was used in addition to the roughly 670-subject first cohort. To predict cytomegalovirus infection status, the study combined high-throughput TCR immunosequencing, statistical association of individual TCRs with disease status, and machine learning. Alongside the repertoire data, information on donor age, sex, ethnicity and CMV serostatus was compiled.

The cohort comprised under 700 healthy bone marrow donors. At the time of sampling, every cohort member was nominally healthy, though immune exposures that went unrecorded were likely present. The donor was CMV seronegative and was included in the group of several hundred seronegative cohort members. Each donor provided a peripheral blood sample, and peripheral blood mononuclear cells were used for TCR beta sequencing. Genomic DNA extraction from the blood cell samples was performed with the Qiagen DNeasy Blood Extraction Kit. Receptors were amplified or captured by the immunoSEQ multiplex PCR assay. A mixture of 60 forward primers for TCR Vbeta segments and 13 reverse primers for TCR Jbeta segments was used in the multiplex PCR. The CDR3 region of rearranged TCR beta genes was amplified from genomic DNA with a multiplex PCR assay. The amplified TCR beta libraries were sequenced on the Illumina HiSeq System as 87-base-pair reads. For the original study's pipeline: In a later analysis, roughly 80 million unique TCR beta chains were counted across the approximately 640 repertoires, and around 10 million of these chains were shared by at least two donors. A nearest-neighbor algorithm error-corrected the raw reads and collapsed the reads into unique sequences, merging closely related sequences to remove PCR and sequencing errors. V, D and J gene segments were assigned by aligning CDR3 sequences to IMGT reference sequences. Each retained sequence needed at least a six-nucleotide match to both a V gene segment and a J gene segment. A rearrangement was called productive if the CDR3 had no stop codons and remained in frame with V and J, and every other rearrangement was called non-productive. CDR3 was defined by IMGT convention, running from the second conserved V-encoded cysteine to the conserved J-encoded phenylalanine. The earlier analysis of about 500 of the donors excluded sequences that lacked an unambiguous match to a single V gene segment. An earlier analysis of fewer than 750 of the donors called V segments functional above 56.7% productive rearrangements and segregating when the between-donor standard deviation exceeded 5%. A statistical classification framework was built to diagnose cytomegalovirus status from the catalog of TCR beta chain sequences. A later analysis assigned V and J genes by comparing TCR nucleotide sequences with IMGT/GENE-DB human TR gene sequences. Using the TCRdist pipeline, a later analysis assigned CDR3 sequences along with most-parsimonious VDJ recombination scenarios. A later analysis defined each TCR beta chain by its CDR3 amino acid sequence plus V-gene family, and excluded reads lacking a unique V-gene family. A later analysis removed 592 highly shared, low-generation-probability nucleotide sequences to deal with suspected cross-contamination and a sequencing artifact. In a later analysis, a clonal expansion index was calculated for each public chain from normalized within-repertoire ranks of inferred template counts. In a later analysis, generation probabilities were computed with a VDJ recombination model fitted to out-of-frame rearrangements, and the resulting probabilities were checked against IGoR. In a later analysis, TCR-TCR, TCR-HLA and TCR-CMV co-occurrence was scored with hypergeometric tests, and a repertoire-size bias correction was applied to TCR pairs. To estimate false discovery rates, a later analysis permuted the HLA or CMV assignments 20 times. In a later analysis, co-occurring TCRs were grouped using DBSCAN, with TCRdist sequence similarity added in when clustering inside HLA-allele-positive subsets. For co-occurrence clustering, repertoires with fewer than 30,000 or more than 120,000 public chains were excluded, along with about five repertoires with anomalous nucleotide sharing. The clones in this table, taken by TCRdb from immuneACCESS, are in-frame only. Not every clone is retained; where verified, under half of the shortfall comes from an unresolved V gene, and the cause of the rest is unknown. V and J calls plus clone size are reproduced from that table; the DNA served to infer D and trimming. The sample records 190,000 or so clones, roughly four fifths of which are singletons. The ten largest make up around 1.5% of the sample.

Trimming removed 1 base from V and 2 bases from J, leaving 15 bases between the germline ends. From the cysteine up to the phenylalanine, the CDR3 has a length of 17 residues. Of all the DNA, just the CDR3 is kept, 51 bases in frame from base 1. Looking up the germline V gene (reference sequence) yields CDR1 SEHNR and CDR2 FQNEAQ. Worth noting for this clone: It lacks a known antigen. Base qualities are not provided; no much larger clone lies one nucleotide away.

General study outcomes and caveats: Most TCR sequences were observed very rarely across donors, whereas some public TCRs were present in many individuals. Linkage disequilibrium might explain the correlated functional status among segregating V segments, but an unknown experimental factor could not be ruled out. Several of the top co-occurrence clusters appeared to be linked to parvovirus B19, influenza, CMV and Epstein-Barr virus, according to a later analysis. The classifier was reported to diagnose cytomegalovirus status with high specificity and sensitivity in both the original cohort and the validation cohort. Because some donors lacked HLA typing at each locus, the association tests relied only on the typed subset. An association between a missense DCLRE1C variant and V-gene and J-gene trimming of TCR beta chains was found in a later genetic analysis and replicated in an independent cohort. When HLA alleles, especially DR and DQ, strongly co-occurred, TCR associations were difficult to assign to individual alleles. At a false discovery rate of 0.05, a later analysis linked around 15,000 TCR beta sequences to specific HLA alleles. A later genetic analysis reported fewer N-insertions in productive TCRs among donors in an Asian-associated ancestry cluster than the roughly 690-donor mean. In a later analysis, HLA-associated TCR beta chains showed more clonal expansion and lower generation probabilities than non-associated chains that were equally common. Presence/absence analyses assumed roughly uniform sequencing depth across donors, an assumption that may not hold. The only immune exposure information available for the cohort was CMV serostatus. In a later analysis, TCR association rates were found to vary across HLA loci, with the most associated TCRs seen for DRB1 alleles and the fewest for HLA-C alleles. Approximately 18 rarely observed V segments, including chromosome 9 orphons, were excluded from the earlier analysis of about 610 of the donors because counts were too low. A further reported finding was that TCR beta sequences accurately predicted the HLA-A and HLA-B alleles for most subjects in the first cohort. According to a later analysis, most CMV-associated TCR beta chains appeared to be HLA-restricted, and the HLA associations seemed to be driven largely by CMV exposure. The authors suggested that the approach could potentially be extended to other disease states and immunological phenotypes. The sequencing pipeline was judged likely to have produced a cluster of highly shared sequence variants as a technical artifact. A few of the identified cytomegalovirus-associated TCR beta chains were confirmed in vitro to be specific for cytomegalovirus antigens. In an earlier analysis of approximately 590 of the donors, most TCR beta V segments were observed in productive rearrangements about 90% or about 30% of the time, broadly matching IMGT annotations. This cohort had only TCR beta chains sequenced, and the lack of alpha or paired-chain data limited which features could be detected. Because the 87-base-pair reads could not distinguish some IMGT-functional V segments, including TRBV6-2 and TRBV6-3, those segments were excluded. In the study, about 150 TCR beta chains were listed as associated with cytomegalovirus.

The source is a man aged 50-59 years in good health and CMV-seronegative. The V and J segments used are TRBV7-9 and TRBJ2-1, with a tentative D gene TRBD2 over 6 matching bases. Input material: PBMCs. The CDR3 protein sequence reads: CASSLVSAAGPYNEQFF. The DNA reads TGTGCCAGCAGCTTAGTTTCGGCCGCGGGACCCTACAATGAGCAGTTCTTC.